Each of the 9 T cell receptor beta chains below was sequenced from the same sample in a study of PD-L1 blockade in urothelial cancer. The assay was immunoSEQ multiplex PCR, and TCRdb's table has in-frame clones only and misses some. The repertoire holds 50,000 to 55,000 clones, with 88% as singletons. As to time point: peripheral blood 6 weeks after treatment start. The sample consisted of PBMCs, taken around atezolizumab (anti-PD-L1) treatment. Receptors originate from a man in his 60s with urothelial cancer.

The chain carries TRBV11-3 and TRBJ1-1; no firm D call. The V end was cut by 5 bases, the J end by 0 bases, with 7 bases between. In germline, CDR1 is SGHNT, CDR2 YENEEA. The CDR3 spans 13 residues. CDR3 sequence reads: CASSRTVNTEAFF. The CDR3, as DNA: TGTGCCAGCAGCCGCACAGTGAACACTGAAGCTTTCTTT.

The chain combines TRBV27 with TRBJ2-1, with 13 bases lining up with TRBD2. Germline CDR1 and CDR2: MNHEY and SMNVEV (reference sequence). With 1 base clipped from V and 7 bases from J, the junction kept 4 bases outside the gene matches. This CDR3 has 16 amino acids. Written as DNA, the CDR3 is TGTGCCAGCAGTTTATATGGACTAGCGGGGGCTAATGAGCAGTTCTTC. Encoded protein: CASSLYGLAGANEQFF.

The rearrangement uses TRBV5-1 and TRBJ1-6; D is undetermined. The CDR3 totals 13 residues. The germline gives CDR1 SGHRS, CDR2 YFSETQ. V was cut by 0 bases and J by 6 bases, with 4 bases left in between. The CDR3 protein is CASSLDGNSPLHF. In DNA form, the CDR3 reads TGCGCCAGCAGCTTGGACGGTAATTCACCCCTCCACTTT.

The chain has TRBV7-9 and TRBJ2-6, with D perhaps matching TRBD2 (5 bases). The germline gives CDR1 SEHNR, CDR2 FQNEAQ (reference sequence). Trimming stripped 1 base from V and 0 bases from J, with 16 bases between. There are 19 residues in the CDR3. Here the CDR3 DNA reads TGTGCCAGCAGCTTAGAGGGCAGAGGGTTAATCTCTGGGGCCAACGTCCTGACTTTC. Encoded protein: CASSLEGRGLISGANVLTF.

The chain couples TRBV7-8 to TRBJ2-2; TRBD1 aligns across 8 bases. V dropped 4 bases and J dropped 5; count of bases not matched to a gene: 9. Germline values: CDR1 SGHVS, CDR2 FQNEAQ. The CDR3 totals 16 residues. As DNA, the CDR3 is TGTGCCAGCAGCTCAGCGGGCAGGGGGCCTACCGGGGAGCTGTTTTTT. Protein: CASSSAGRGPTGELFF.

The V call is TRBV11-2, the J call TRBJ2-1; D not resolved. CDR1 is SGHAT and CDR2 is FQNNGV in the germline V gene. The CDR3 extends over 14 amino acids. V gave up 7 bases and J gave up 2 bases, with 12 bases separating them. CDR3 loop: CASTTNPPYNEQFF. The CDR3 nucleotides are TGTGCCAGCACCACAAATCCGCCCTACAATGAGCAGTTCTTC.

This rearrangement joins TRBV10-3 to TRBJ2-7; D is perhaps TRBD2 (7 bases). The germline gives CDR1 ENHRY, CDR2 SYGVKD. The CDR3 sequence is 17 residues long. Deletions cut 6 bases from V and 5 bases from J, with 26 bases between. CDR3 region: CAIRGGASGGPWDEQYF. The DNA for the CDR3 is TGTGCCATCAGGGGGGGGGCTAGCGGAGGGCCTTGGGACGAGCAGTACTTC.

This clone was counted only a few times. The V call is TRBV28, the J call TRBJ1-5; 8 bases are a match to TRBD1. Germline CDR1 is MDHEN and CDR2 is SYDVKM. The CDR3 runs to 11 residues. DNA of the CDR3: TGTGGAACAGGGGGGAGGCAGCCCCAGCATTTT. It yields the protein CGTGGRQPQHF. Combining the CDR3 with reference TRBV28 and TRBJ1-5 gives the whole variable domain DVKVTQSSRYLVKRTGEKVFLECVQDMDHENMFWYRQDPGLGLRLIYFSYDVKMKEKGDIPEGYSVSREKKERFSLILESASTNQTSMYLCGTGGRQPQHFGDGTRLSIL.

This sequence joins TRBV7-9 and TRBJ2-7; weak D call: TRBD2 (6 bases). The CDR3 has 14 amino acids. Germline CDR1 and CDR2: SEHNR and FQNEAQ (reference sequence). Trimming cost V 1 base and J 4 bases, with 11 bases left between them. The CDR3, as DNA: TGTGCCAGCAGCTTAGTCCGGGAGATGTACGAGCAGTACTTC. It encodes CASSLVREMYEQYF. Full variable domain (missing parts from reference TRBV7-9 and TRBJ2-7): DTGVSQNPRHKITKRGQNVTFRCDPISEHNRLYWYRQTLGQGPEFLTYFQNEAQLEKSRLLSDRFSAERPKGSFSTLEIQRTEQGDSAMYLCASSLVREMYEQYFGPGTRLTVT.